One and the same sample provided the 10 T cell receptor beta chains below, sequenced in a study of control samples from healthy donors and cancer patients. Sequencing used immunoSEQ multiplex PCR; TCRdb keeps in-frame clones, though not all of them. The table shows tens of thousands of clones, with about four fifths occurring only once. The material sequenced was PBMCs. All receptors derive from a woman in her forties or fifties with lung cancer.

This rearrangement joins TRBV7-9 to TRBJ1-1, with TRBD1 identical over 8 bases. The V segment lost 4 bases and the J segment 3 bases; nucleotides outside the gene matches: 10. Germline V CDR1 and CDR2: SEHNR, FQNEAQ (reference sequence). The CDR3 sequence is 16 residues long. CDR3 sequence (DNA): TGTGCCAGCAGCTCGCCCAGGGGGCGATGGGACACTGAAGCTTTCTTT. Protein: CASSSPRGRWDTEAFF. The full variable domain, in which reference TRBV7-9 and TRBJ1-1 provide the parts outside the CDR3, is DTGVSQNPRHKITKRGQNVTFRCDPISEHNRLYWYRQTLGQGPEFLTYFQNEAQLEKSRLLSDRFSAERPKGSFSTLEIQRTEQGDSAMYLCASSSPRGRWDTEAFFGQGTRLTVV.

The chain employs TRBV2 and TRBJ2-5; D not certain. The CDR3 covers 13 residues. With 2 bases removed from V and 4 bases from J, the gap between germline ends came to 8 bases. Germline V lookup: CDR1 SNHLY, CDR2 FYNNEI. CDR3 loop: CASSERAPETQYF. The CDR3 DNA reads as TGTGCCAGCAGTGAAAGGGCTCCAGAGACCCAGTACTTC. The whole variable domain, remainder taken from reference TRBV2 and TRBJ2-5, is EPEVTQTPSHQVTQMGQEVILRCVPISNHLYFYWYRQILGQKVEFLVSFYNNEISEKSEIFDDQFSVERPDGSNFTLKIRSTKLEDSAMYFCASSERAPETQYFGPGTRLLVL.

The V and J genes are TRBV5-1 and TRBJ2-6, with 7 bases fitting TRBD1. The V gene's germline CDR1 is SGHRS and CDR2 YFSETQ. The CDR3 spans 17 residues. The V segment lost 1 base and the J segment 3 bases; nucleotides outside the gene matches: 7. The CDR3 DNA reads TGCGCCAGCAGCTTGCTGGGGACAGTCGGTGGGGCCAACGTCCTGACTTTC. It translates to CASSLLGTVGGANVLTF.

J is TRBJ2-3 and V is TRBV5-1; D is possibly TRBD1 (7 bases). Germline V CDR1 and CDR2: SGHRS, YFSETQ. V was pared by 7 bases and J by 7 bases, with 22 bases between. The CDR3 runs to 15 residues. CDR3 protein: CASRTGDSYMNTQYF. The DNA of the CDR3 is TGCGCCAGCCGAACGGGGGACAGCTATATGAATACGCAGTATTTT. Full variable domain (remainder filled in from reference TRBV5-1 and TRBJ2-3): KAGVTQTPRYLIKTRGQQVTLSCSPISGHRSVSWYQQTPGQGLQFLFEYFSETQRNKGNFPGRFSGRQFSNSRSEMNVSTLELGDSALYLCASRTGDSYMNTQYFGPGTRLTVL.

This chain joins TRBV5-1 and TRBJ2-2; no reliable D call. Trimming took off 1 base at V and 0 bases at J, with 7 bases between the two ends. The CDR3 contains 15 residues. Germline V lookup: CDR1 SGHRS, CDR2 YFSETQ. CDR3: CASSLYSSNTGELFF. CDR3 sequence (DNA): TGCGCCAGCAGCTTGTACAGTTCGAACACCGGGGAGCTGTTTTTT.

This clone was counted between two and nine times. CDR3 nucleotides: TGTGCCAGCATCTTGGGAGGGGCTGAAGCTTTCTTT. This translates into CASILGGAEAFF. This chain joins TRBV7-9 and TRBJ1-1, with TRBD1 as a possible D gene (5 bases). This CDR3 region has 12 residues. Germline CDR1 and CDR2: SEHNR and FQNEAQ (reference sequence). V dropped 7 bases and J dropped 6 bases, with 12 bases sitting between them. The whole variable domain, filled in from reference TRBV7-9 and TRBJ1-1, reads DTGVSQNPRHKITKRGQNVTFRCDPISEHNRLYWYRQTLGQGPEFLTYFQNEAQLEKSRLLSDRFSAERPKGSFSTLEIQRTEQGDSAMYLCASILGGAEAFFGQGTRLTVV.

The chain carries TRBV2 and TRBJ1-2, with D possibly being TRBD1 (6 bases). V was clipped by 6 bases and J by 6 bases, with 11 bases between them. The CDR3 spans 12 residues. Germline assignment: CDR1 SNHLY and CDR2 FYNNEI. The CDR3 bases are TGTGCCAGCAGCCGGACAGTGGATGGCTACACCTTC. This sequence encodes CASSRTVDGYTF. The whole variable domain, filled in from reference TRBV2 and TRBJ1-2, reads EPEVTQTPSHQVTQMGQEVILRCVPISNHLYFYWYRQILGQKVEFLVSFYNNEISEKSEIFDDQFSVERPDGSNFTLKIRSTKLEDSAMYFCASSRTVDGYTFGSGTRLTVV.

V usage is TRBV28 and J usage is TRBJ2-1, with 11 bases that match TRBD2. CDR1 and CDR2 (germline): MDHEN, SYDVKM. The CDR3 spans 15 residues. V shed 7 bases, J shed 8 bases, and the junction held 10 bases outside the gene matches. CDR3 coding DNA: TGTGCCAGCACACTACCTAGCGGGGGGCCCTATGAGCAGTTCTTC. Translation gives CASTLPSGGPYEQFF.

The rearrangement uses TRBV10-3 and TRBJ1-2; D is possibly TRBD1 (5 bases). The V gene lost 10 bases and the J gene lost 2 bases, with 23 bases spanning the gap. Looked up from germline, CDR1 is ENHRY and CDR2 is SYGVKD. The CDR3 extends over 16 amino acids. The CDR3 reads CATEDKRQGTNYGYTF. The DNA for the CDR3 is TGTGCCACCGAAGACAAAAGGCAGGGAACCAACTATGGCTACACCTTC.

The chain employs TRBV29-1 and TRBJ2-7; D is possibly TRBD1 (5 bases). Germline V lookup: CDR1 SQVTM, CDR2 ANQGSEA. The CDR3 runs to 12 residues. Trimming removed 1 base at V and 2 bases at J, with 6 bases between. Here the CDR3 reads CSVEVQAYEQYF. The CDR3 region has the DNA TGCAGCGTTGAAGTACAGGCCTACGAGCAGTACTTC.